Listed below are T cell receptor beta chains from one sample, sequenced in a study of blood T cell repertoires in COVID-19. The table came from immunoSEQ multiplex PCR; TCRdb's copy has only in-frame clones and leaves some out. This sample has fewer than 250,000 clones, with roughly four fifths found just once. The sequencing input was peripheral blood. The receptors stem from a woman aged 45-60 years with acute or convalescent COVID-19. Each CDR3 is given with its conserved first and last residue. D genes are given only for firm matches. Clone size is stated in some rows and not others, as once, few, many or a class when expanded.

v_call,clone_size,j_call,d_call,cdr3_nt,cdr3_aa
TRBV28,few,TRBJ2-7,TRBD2,TGTGCCAGCACCCCCGGTGGGGCGGGAGAACCCTACGAGCAGTACTTC,CASTPGGAGEPYEQYF
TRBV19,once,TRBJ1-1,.,TGTGCCAGTAGCCAGGGTGTGGTCCCTGAAGCTTTCTTT,CASSQGVVPEAFF
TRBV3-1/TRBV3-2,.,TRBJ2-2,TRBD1,TGTGCCAGCAGCCGAGACAGGGGCCCCACCGGGGAGCTGTTTTTT,CASSRDRGPTGELFF
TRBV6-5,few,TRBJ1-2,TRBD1,TGTGCCAGCAGTTCGCCCGGGACAGGATTAAACTATGGCTACACCTTC,CASSSPGTGLNYGYTF
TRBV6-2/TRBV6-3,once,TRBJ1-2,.,TGTGCCAGCAGTTACGACCTGCGGGGTGCCTACACCTTC,CASSYDLRGAYTF
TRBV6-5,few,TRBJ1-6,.,TGTGCCAGCAGTTACTCGAATAGGGGTAATTCACCCCTCCACTTT,CASSYSNRGNSPLHF
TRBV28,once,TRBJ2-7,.,TGTGCCAGCAGTTTACAGGGTTTTCCCTACGAGCAGTACTTC,CASSLQGFPYEQYF
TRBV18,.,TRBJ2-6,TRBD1,TGTGCCAGCTCACTACACCCAGGACAGGGAATCTCTGGGGCCAACGTCCTGACTTTC,CASSLHPGQGISGANVLTF
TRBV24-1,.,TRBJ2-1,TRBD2,TGTGCCACCAGCCCTAGCGGGCCCCAGGGCGAGCAGTTCTTC,CATSPSGPQGEQFF
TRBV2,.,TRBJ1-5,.,TGTGCCAGCAGACCCCGGGACACGTTTAATCAGCCCCAGCATTTT,CASRPRDTFNQPQHF
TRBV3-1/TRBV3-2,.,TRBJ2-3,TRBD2,TGTGCCAGCAGCCAAGGACTAGCGGGAGATACGCAGTATTTT,CASSQGLAGDTQYF
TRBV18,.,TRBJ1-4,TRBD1,TGTGCCAGCTCACCGTTAACAGGGGTCGGTGAAAAACTGTTTTTT,CASSPLTGVGEKLFF
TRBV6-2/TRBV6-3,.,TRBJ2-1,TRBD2,TGTGCCAGCAGCGCCCCACTAGCGAGATCCTACAATGAGCAGTTCTTC,CASSAPLARSYNEQFF
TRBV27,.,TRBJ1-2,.,TGTGCCAGCAACTCGAGGAACTATGGCTACACCTTC,CASNSRNYGYTF
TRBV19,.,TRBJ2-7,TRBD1,TGTGCCAGTAGTACCGGGACAGGGAGGAAGCAGTACTTC,CASSTGTGRKQYF
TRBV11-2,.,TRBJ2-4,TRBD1,TGTGCCAGCAGCCTACAACAGGGGACCAAAAACATTCAGTACTTC,CASSLQQGTKNIQYF
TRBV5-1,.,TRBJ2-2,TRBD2,TGCGCCAGCAGCTCTGGACTAGCGGGAAGCAACACCGGGGAGCTGTTTTTT,CASSSGLAGSNTGELFF
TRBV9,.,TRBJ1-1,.,TGTGCCAGCAGCCCCCGAGGCAGGGGCAACACTGAAGCTTTCTTT,CASSPRGRGNTEAFF
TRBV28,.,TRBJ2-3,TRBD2,TGTGCCAGCAGTTTATCGGTAGCGGGGGCCACAGATACGCAGTATTTT,CASSLSVAGATDTQYF
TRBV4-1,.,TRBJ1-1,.,TGCGCCAGCAGCCTCCCAGAAGGGGCAGGAACTGAAGCTTTCTTT,CASSLPEGAGTEAFF
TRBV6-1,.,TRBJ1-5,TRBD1,TGTGCCAGCAGTGAAGCGGAGGGGACAGGAGTAATTCGGGGGAATCAGCCCCAGCATTTT,CASSEAEGTGVIRGNQPQHF
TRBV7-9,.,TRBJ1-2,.,TGTGCCAGCAGCCCATCCAGACAGGCTCTCTGGGATGGCTACACCTTC,CASSPSRQALWDGYTF
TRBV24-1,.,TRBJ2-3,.,TGTGCCACCAGTGATAAAGCGGGGAAGGGGGCAGATACGCAGTATTTT,CATSDKAGKGADTQYF
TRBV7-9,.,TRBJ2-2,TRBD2,TGTGCCAGCAGCTTAGGGGACTACCTTAACGGGGAGCTGTTTTTT,CASSLGDYLNGELFF
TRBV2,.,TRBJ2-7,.,TGTGCCAGCAGCCCTAATTACGAGCAGTACTTC,CASSPNYEQYF
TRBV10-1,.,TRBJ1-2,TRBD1,TGCGCCAGCAGTATGGGACAGAACTATGGCTACACCTTC,CASSMGQNYGYTF
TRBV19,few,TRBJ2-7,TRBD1,TGTGCCAGTAGAATTACCGGGACAGGGACCTACGAGCAGTACTTC,CASRITGTGTYEQYF
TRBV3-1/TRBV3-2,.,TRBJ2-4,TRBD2,TGTGCCAGCAGCCGCGGACTAGCGGAGGGTGCCAAAAACATTCAGTACTTC,CASSRGLAEGAKNIQYF
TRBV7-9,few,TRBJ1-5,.,TGTGCCAGCAGCTTAACGACAGGTTGGGGGCCCCAGCATTTT,CASSLTTGWGPQHF
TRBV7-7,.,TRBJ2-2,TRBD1,TGTGCCAGCAGCTTGGACAGGGTATCCACCGGGGAGCTGTTTTTT,CASSLDRVSTGELFF
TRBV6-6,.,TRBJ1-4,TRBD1,TGTGCCAGCAGCCCCCGGACAGGGACCACTAATGAAAAACTGTTTTTT,CASSPRTGTTNEKLFF
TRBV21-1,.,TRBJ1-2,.,TGTGCCAGCAGCAAAGCCCGGACAGGGGGCATCCTTTGCCTTAGCTATGGCTACACCTTC,CASSKARTGGILCLSYGYTF
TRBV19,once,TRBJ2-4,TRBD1,TGTGCCAGTAGTACTGGGACAGGGGCCAAAAACATTCAGTACTTC,CASSTGTGAKNIQYF
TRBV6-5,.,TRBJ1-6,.,TGTGCCAGCAGTTACTCGAGGGCAAGCGGAAATTCACCCCTCCACTTT,CASSYSRASGNSPLHF
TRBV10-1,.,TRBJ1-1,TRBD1,TGCGCCAGCAGTGGGGACATACCCAGGACAGGTTTCATGAACACTGAAGCTTTCTTT,CASSGDIPRTGFMNTEAFF
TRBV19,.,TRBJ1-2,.,TGTGCCAGTAGTGTACGGACAGACTATGGCTACACCTTC,CASSVRTDYGYTF
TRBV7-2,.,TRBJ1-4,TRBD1,TGTGCCAGCAGCTTAGACAGGGGAAATGAAAAACTGTTTTTT,CASSLDRGNEKLFF
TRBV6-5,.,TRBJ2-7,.,TGTGCCAGCAGTTACCCGACTAGAGGTTTGAACGAGCAGTACTTC,CASSYPTRGLNEQYF
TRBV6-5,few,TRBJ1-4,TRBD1,TGTGCCAGCACCAACCCAGGGGGAGGAGAAAAACTGTTTTTT,CASTNPGGGEKLFF
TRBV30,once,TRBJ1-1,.,TGTGCCTGGAGCCGAACAGGGTCCAAGACTGAAGCTTTCTTT,CAWSRTGSKTEAFF
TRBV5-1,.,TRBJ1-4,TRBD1,TGCGCCAGCAGCTTGGGTTTTGGACAGGAGGTAAAACTGTTTTTT,CASSLGFGQEVKLFF
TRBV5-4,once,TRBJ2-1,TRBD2,TGTGCCAGCACGTCTATGACTAGCTGGCATGAGCAGTTCTTC,CASTSMTSWHEQFF
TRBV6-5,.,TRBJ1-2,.,TGTGCCAGCAGTTACACAGGGAATGGCTACACCTTC,CASSYTGNGYTF
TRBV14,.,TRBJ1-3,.,TGTGCCAGCAGCCAAGATCCGCCAGGGATACTTTCCTCTGGAAACACCATATATTTT,CASSQDPPGILSSGNTIYF
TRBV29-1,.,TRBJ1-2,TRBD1,TGCAGCGTTGACGGACAGGGTGGAGGCTACACCTTC,CSVDGQGGGYTF
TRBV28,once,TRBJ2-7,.,TGTGCCAGCAGGAACCCCAGGGGTTACGAGCAGTACTTC,CASRNPRGYEQYF
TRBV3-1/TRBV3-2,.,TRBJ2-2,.,TGTGCCAGCAGCCACGGGACTCTTATCGGCGGGGAGCTGTTTTTT,CASSHGTLIGGELFF
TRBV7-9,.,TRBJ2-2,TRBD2,TGTGCCAGCAGCCTCGGGACTAGCGGGAGCGTAACCGGGGAGCTGTTTTTT,CASSLGTSGSVTGELFF
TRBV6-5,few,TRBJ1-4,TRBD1,TGTGCCAGCACGAGAGGAGGGACAGGGAATGAAAAACTGTTTTTT,CASTRGGTGNEKLFF
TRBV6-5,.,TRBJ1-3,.,TGTGCCAGCAGTTACTCGAGAGGGGGTGACGGAAACACCATATATTTT,CASSYSRGGDGNTIYF
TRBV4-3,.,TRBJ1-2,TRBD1,TGCGCCAGCAGCCAAGAGGGACAGGGGGCAGCGTTGGGTGGCTACACCTTC,CASSQEGQGAALGGYTF
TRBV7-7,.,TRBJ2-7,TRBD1,TGTGCCAGCAGCTCGGGACAGGGATCGGCCGAGCAGTACTTC,CASSSGQGSAEQYF
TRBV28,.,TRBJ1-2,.,TGTGCCAGCAGTTTAGCCCCATACAAGTACACCTTC,CASSLAPYKYTF